Included here is one T cell receptor (beta chain) sequence, with context. The target of this receptor is not known. One base away there is no much larger clone; base qualities are not given. Sequencing was carried out with an Illumina HiSeq 2500. TCR beta libraries were prepared by quantitative 5'-RACE with molecular barcodes. The authors' pipeline ran thus. A new computational method, built on a probabilistic model of VDJ rearrangement, was used to identify disease-linked TCR variants. TCRdb applied fastp at Q25 and MiXCR to the public reads, then kept only in-frame beta chains. Under each unique CDR3 protein, matching rows form one entry showing the most common genes and DNA. Clone size and V and J calls follow TCRdb, not the original study. This sample holds 250,000 or so distinct CDR3 sequences; roughly 18% were observed only once. Roughly a third of the sample goes to the ten largest clones. The CDR1 and CDR2 encoded by the germline V gene are MRHNA and SNTAGT. Counted from cysteine to phenylalanine, this CDR3 has 15 amino acids. This entry keeps only the CDR3 DNA: 45 bases, framed from base 1. Relative to germline, V is 7 bases shorter and J is 1 base shorter, with 13 bases between their ends.

The data originate from a study of CD8 T cells in ankylosing spondylitis (dated by TCRdb to about 2017). With regard to the full study: The study set out to find disease-linked TCR variants by profiling T cell receptor beta repertoires in ankylosing spondylitis patients and healthy donors. The full study cohort was made up of about 24 ankylosing spondylitis patients and about a hundred healthy donors. Peripheral blood was sampled, and synovial fluid was also collected from ankylosing spondylitis patients. The paper as a whole reports these results and caveats: A CD8+ phenotype was shown by the disease-linked clones, which were found at relatively low frequencies in peripheral blood. Significant enrichment of the disease-linked clones was reported in matched synovial fluid samples from ankylosing spondylitis patients. A TCR beta motif of eight highly homologous amino acid variants appeared characteristic of blood from ankylosing spondylitis patients. Some motif variants were previously reported in synovial fluid and blood of reactive arthritis patients, suggesting common disease-initiation mechanisms.

Source material: blood, either unsorted or a sorted T cell fraction (not recorded which). The rearrangement combines TRBV6-4 with TRBJ2-2, and possibly TRBD1, on 5 matching bases. The clonotype originates from a male donor with ankylosing spondylitis or in good health (not recorded which). The CDR3 amino acid sequence is: CASTGDSQNTGELFF. The DNA sequence is given as TGTGCCAGCACTGGAGACAGTCAGAACACCGGGGAGCTGTTTTTT.